This TCR beta chain was retrieved from a study of cytomegalovirus exposure and HLA in healthy donors. Looking at the study overall: Researchers found that just over 80% of 398 genotyped donors fell within the Caucasian-associated ancestry cluster.

Germline values: CDR1 GTSNPN, CDR2 SVGIG (reference sequence). CDR3 size: 21 residues. The V gene lost 4 bases and the J gene lost 2 bases, with 36 bases spanning the gap. PCR involved 60 Vbeta and 13 Jbeta primers. Generated by immunoSEQ multiplex PCR, the TCRdb table keeps only in-frame clones and is missing some. This sample has 150,000 to 200,000 clones, with 75% to 85% found just once. Material for sequencing was PBMCs. This TCR came from a girl aged 2-9 years in good health and CMV-seropositive. This chain joins TRBV30 and TRBJ2-7; the D gene is possibly TRBD2 (10 bases). The chain's CDR3 is CAWNLPGGQGYGLAEPYEQYF. The CDR3 DNA reads TGTGCCTGGAATTTGCCCGGGGGACAGGGTTATGGACTAGCGGAGCCCTACGAGCAGTACTTC. The complete variable domain, with remaining parts taken from reference TRBV30 and TRBJ2-7, reads SQTIHQWPATLVQPVGSPLSLECTVEGTSNPNLYWYRQAAGRGLQLLFYSVGIGQISSEVPQNLSASRPQDRQFILSSKKLLLSDSGFYLCAWNLPGGQGYGLAEPYEQYFGPGTRLTVT.